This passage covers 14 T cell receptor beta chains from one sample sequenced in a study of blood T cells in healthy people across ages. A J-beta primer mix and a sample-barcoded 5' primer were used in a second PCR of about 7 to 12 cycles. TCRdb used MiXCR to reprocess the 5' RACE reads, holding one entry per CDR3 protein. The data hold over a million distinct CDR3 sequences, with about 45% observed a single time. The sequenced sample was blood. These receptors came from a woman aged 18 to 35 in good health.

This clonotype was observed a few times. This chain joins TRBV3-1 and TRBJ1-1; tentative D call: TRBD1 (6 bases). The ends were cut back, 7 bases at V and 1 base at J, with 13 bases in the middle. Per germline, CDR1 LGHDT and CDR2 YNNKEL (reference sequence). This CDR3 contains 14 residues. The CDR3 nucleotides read TGTGCCAGCACTCTGGGGGCGCGGAACACTGAAGCTTTCTTT. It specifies CASTLGARNTEAFF.

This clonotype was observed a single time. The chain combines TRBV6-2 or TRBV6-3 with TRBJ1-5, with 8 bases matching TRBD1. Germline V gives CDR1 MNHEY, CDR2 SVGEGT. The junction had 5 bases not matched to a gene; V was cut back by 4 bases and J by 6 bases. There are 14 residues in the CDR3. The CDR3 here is CASSFSGGVQPQHF. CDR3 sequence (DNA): TGTGCCAGCAGTTTCTCAGGGGGCGTTCAGCCCCAGCATTTT.

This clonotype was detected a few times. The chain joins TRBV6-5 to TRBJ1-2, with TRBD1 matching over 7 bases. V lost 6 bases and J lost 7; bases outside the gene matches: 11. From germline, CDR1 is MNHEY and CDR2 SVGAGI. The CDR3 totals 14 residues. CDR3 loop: CASSVDRLAGGYTF. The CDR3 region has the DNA TGTGCCAGCAGCGTGGACAGGCTGGCGGGTGGCTACACCTTC.

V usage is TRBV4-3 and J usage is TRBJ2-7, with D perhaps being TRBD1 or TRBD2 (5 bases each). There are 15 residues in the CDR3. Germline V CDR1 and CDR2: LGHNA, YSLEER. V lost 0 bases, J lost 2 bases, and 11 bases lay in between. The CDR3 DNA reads TGCGCCAGCAGCCAAGATGGCCAGGGACCCTACGAGCAGTACTTC. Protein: CASSQDGQGPYEQYF.

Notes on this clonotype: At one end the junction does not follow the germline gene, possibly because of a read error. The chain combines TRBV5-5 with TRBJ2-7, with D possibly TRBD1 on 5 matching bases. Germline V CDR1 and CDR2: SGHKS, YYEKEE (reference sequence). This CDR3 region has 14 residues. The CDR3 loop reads CASSLSSGSDEQYF. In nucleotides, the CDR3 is TGTGCTAGCAGCCTCTCCTCAGGGTCCGACGAGCAGTACTTC.

This CDR3 reads CASSEWTGGNYEQYF. The CDR3 coding sequence is TGCGCCAGCAGTGAGTGGACAGGGGGCAACTACGAGCAGTACTTC. This chain connects TRBV10-1 to TRBJ2-7; 11 bases are a match to TRBD1. CDR1 is WNHNN, CDR2 SYGVQD, per germline (reference sequence). Trimming took 1 base from V and 3 from J; bases not matched to a gene: 2. The CDR3 runs to 15 residues.

In DNA form, the CDR3 reads TGTGCCAGCAGTTACGAACAGGGATTTAATGAAAAACTGTTTTTT. This sequence encodes CASSYEQGFNEKLFF. This chain joins TRBV28 and TRBJ1-4, with D possibly TRBD1 on 6 matching bases. The germline gives CDR1 MDHEN, CDR2 SYDVKM. There are 15 residues in the CDR3. Trimming stripped 4 bases from V and 4 bases from J, with 13 bases between.

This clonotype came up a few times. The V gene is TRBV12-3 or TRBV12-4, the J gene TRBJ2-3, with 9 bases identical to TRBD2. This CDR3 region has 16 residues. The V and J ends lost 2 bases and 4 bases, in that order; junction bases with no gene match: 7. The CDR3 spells CASSLPLAGRADTQYF. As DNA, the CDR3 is TGTGCCAGCAGTTTACCTCTAGCGGGGCGGGCAGATACGCAGTATTTT.

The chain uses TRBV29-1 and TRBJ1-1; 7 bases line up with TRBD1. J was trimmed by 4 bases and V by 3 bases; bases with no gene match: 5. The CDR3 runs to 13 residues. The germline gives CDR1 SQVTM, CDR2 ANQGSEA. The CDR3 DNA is TGCAGCGTTGACCAGGCAGGGGGCACTGAAGCTTTCTTT. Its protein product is CSVDQAGGTEAFF.

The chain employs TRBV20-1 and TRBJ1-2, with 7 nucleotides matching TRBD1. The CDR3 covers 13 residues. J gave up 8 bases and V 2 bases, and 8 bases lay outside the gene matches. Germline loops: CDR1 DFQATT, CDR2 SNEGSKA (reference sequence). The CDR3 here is CSARRQGIGGYTF. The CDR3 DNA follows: TGCAGTGCTAGAAGACAGGGAATAGGAGGCTACACCTTC.

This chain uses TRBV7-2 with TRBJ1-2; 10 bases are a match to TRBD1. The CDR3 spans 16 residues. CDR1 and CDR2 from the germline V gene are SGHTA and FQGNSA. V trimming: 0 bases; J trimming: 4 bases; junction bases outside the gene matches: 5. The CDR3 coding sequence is TGTGCCAGCAGCTTAGCAGACAGGGGGCCAGGCTATGGCTACACCTTC. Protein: CASSLADRGPGYGYTF.

CDR3 region: CASNSFWGYEQYF. The CDR3 region has the DNA TGTGCCAGCAACTCTTTTTGGGGTTACGAGCAGTACTTC. The chain recombines TRBV7-2 with TRBJ2-7; D is unresolved. V was clipped by 7 bases and J by 4 bases, with 14 bases between them. CDR1 is SGHTA and CDR2 is FQGNSA in the germline V gene. CDR3 size: 13 residues.

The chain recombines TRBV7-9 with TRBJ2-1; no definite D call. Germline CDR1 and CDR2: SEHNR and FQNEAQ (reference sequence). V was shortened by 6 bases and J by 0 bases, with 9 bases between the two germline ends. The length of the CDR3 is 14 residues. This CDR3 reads CASSASYSYNEQFF. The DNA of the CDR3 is TGTGCCAGCAGTGCCTCGTACTCCTACAATGAGCAGTTCTTC.

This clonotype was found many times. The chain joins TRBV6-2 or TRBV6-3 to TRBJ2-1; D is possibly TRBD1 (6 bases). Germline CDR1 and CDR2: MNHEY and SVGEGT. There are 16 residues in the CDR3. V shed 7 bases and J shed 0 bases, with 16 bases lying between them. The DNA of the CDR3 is TGTGCCAGCACCATCCAAGACAGGAGCTCCTACAATGAGCAGTTCTTC. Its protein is CASTIQDRSSYNEQFF.